Sequencing of this T cell receptor (beta chain) was carried out in a study of spatial heterogeneity in lung cancer (dated by TCRdb to the late 2010s). Background for the entire study: Beta-chain transcripts were consistently detected in greater numbers than alpha-chain transcripts, which likely reflects a higher abundance of beta-chain transcripts. At surgery, some 200 tumor regions, roughly 63 matched nontumor lung samples and 56 PBMC samples were TCR-sequenced for both alpha and beta chains. In the raw uncorrected reads, each unique combination of TCR and UMI appeared on average more than ten times. The study quantitatively compared TCR alpha and beta repertoires across multiple tumor regions, matched nontumor lung and blood in non-small cell lung cancer. TCR repertoire features were related to nonsynonymous mutation counts determined by whole-exome sequencing of tumor tissue. What the authors observed across the whole study: Additional single-cell paired TCR alpha and beta sequencing was considered necessary to confirm, at a functional level, the hypothesis that regional TCRs recognize regional mutations. Ubiquitous expanded tumor TCRs were found in blood more often at tumor resection than at routine follow-up.

The germline V gene (reference sequence) yields DFQATT for CDR1 and SNEGSKA for CDR2. From its cysteine to its phenylalanine, the CDR3 spans 12 amino acids. Only the CDR3 region is kept as DNA, spanning 36 bases read in frame from base 1. The trim is 3 bases for V and 6 bases for J, with a gap of 8 bases between the germline ends. As for this clonotype: Its antigen is unknown. No clone much larger than this one lies a single base away; base qualities are absent.

The library came from 5' RACE. For sequencing, a NextSeq 500 was employed. The TCR library protocol attached a unique molecular identifier to each TCR cDNA molecule to allow correction of PCR and sequencing errors. The authors' pipeline ran thus. Decombinator tools were used for TCR identification, UMI-based error correction and CDR3 extraction. Expanded TCRs were defined as those above a frequency of 2 per 1,000, corresponding to the top 1% of the tumor frequency distribution. Renyi diversity was computed with the R vegan package after each repertoire had been subsampled 100 times to 5,000 TCRs. CDR3 similarity networks were built from amino acid triplet string-kernel similarity, with CDR3s being connected when pairwise similarity was above 0.82. TCRdb took the public reads, trimmed them with fastp at Q25, ran MiXCR for clone calling and kept in-frame beta chains. Every entry covers one CDR3 protein and lists the most common genes and DNA from its rows. These V and J calls derive from TCRdb rather than the authors' analysis. For this sample the table gives about 45,000 distinct CDR3 sequences, of which approximately 14% were detected only once. The ten largest account for 56% of the sample.

The time point label on this specimen signifies: sample taken at primary tumor resection. TCR sequencing used whole RNA extracted from tumor and nontumor lung tissue, or from cryopreserved PBMC samples, without cell sorting. The donors were about 65 patients from the lung TRACERx cohort who had early-stage, untreated non-small cell lung cancer. Only patients for whom sufficient RNA was available from at least two tumor regions were selected for TCR sequencing. The receptor was derived from a male donor with early-stage non-small cell lung cancer. Specimen: PBMCs, collected at surgery. The chain couples TRBV20-1 to TRBJ2-2, and perhaps TRBD1 as D gene, on 5 matching bases. The base sequence is TGCAGTGCTAGCCCAGGGCCCGGGGAGCTGTTTTTT. Translated, it gives CSASPGPGELFF.